Following are 2 T cell receptor beta chains from one sample sequenced in a study of PD-1 blockade in classical Hodgkin lymphoma. Noted time point: cycle 4 day 1 (C4D1), after five to seven weeks of nivolumab. Relapse was seen in all patients after autologous stem cell transplantation, and brentuximab vedotin exposure was variable. Data came from immunoSEQ multiplex PCR; TCRdb stores just in-frame clones and leaves some out. The table has roughly 64,000 clones, about 90% seen once; the top ten hold 10%. The sample consisted of peripheral blood mononuclear cells (PBMCs), taken before the fourth cycle of nivolumab. The source is a human donor with classical Hodgkin lymphoma.

The chain joins TRBV5-1 to TRBJ2-7, with 7 bases matching TRBD1. V was clipped by 0 bases and J by 6 bases; unmatched bases: 3. The CDR3 totals 13 residues. CDR1 is SGHRS and CDR2 is YFSETQ in the germline V gene. This chain's CDR3 is CASSLATGVEQYF. CDR3 DNA sequence: TGCGCCAGCAGCTTGGCCACAGGGGTCGAGCAGTACTTC. The full variable domain, with the rest looked up from reference TRBV5-1 and TRBJ2-7, is KAGVTQTPRYLIKTRGQQVTLSCSPISGHRSVSWYQQTPGQGLQFLFEYFSETQRNKGNFPGRFSGRQFSNSRSEMNVSTLELGDSALYLCASSLATGVEQYFGPGTRLTVT.

There are a few counts of this clone. V gene TRBV10-1 combines with J gene TRBJ2-2; D might be TRBD1 or TRBD2, each matching 5 bases. The CDR3 has 15 amino acids. Trimming shortened V by 3 bases and J by 1 base, and 9 bases separated the two germline ends. Germline CDR1 and CDR2: WNHNN and SYGVQD (reference sequence). CDR3 residues: CASSDEGRNTGELFF. CDR3 bases: TGCGCCAGCAGTGACGAGGGGCGGAACACCGGGGAGCTGTTTTTT.